This TCR beta chain derives from a study of Graves' ophthalmopathy and Graves' hyperthyroidism. Study observations and caveats: Most expanded clonotypes in thyroid above 0.001 frequency also showed up in blood. Sensitivity reached nearly 71% and specificity about 73% when the model predicted ophthalmopathy progression.

Germline V gives CDR1 SGHVS, CDR2 FQNEAQ. V lost 5 bases and J lost 2, with 13 bases in between. This CDR3 comprises 14 residues. Amplification targeted the TCR beta CDR3 regions, with RNA transcripts as the source material. RT-PCR was first run with HTBI primers, then multiplex PCR in a second round. TCRdb recomputed calls from the multiplex PCR reads with MiXCR, one row per CDR3 protein. The sample contains approximately 640,000 distinct CDR3 sequences, over 40% of which appear only once. Ten or more counts support this clonotype. The antigen is undetermined. Moderate-to-severe activity, with CAS ≥3, NOSPECS ≥4 and duration under 3 months, characterized the donors with ophthalmopathy. Clinicians made diagnoses from clinical symptoms, serum thyroxine, TRAb, thyroid ultrasound and orbital computed tomography.

What was sequenced was peripheral blood. The sequence was collected from an adult man with Graves' ophthalmopathy. V is TRBV7-8 and J is TRBJ2-7; D is uncertain. CDR3 DNA: TGTGCCAGCAGCCCCATAAAGACTCCCTACGAGCAGTACTTC. Translated: CASSPIKTPYEQYF.